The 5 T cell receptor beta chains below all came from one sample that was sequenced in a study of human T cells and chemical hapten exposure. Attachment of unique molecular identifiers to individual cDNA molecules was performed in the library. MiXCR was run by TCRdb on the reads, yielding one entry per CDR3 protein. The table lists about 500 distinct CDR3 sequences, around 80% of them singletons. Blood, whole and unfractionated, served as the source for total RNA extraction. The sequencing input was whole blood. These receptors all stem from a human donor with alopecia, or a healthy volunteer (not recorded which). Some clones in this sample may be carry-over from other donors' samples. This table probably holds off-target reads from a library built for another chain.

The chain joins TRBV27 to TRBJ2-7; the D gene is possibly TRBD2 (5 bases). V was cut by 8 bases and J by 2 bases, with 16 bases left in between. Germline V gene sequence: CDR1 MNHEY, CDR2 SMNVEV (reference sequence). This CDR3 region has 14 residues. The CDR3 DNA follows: TGTGCCAGCCCTTCAAAGCCTAGCACCTACGAGCAGTACTTC. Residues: CASPSKPSTYEQYF.

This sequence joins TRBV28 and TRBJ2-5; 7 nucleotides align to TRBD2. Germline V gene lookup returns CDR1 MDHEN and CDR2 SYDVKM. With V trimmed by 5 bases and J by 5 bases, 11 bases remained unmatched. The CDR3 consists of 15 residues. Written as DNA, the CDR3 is TGTGCCAGCAGTCCACTGGGGGGGACGGAGGAGACCCAGTACTTC. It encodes CASSPLGGTEETQYF.

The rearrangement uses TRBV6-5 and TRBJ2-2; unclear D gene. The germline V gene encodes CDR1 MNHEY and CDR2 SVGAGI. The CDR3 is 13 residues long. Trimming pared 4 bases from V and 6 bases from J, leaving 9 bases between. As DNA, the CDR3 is TGTGCCAGCAGTTTAGGTCTTCCCGGGGAGCTGTTTTTT. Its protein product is CASSLGLPGELFF.

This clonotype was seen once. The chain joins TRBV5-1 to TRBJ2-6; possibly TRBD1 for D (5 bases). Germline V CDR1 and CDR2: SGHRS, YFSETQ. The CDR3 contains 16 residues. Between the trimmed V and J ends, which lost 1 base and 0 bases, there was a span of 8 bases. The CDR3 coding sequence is TGCGCCAGCAGCTTGCCAGGGAACTCTGGGGCCAACGTCCTGACTTTC. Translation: CASSLPGNSGANVLTF.

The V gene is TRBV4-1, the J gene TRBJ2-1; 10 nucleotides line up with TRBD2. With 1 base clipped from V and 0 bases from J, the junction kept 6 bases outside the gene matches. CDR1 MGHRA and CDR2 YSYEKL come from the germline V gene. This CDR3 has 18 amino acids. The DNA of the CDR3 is TGCGCCAGCAGCCAAGGACTAGCGGGCCCTAGCTCCTACAATGAGCAGTTCTTC. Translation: CASSQGLAGPSSYNEQFF.